Below are 26 T cell receptor beta chains sequenced from a single sample in a study of cytomegalovirus exposure and HLA in healthy donors. It was with 60 Vbeta and 13 Jbeta primers that the PCR ran. Sequenced by immunoSEQ multiplex PCR; TCRdb stores in-frame clones only, minus some. In the table there are fewer than 300,000 clones, roughly 80% of which are singletons. Material for sequencing was PBMCs. These receptors all come from a girl aged 2 to 10 in good health and CMV-seronegative.

The chain carries TRBV10-1 and TRBJ2-2; tentative D call: TRBD1 (5 bases). The CDR3 is made up of 13 amino acids. Germline assignment: CDR1 WNHNN and CDR2 SYGVQD (reference sequence). The germline V and J ends were trimmed by 7 bases and 3 bases, with 9 bases remaining between them. The chain's CDR3 is CASMKGDTGELFF. The CDR3 DNA is TGCGCCAGCATGAAAGGGGACACCGGGGAGCTGTTTTTT.

The chain combines TRBV2 with TRBJ2-3, with TRBD2 as a possible D gene (7 bases). The V gene lost 3 bases and the J gene lost 4 bases, with 17 bases spanning the gap. Germline V gene data show CDR1 as SNHLY and CDR2 as FYNNEI. This CDR3 has 16 amino acids. CDR3 region: CASSDVWGGVADTQYF. The CDR3 DNA reads as TGTGCCAGCAGTGATGTGTGGGGGGGCGTCGCAGATACGCAGTATTTT.

To note about this clone: The junction differs from germline at one of its ends, possibly a read error. The V and J genes are TRBV7-9 and TRBJ2-7; TRBD1 matches 9 bases. From germline, CDR1 is SEHNR and CDR2 FQNEAQ (reference sequence). There are 14 residues in the CDR3. CDR3 residues: CSSSTEGTGTEQYF. DNA for the CDR3: TGTTCCAGCAGCACAGAAGGGACAGGGACCGAGCAGTACTTC.

The CDR3: CASSLRGGLAGANYEQYF. The CDR3 DNA is TGTGCCAGCAGCTTAAGGGGTGGTCTAGCGGGAGCAAACTACGAGCAGTACTTC. The gene calls are TRBV7-9 and TRBJ2-7, with 10 positions matching TRBD2. CDR1 is SEHNR and CDR2 is FQNEAQ in the germline V gene (reference sequence). Unmatched junction bases numbered 13, after V lost 2 bases and J lost 3 bases. The CDR3 loop spans 18 amino acids.

The CDR3 here is CASSLNRQGRGETQYF. The CDR3 nucleotides read TGTGCCAGCAGCTTAAATCGACAGGGAAGGGGAGAGACCCAGTACTTC. The V gene is TRBV7-3, the J gene TRBJ2-5; 7 positions match TRBD1. This CDR3 comprises 16 residues. Germline V gene data show CDR1 as SGHTA and CDR2 as FQGTGA. V was pared by 1 base and J by 4 bases, with 9 bases of the junction left unmatched.

Written as DNA, the CDR3 is TGTGCCAGCAAGATGTTCTTCTCTAGCTCGGAGACCCAGTACTTC. Its translation is CASKMFFSSSETQYF. This sequence joins TRBV4-2 and TRBJ2-5, with D possibly being TRBD2 (5 bases). The V gene's germline CDR1 is LGHNA and CDR2 YNFKEQ. With 7 bases removed from V and 5 bases from J, the gap between germline ends came to 20 bases. The CDR3 is 15 residues long.

The V and J genes are TRBV9 and TRBJ1-4; D is unclear. Germline CDR1 and CDR2: SGDLS and YYNGEE. The CDR3 runs 12 residues. The V gene lost 0 bases and the J gene lost 8 bases, with 5 bases spanning the gap. The DNA of the CDR3 is TGTGCCAGCAGCGTAGACGGGGAAAAACTGTTTTTT. Translation gives CASSVDGEKLFF.

The rearrangement links TRBV9 to TRBJ2-2, with TRBD1 matching 9 bases. Looked up from germline, CDR1 is SGDLS and CDR2 is YYNGEE. The junction had 14 bases not matched to a gene; V was cut back by 1 base and J by 7 bases. The CDR3 extends over 18 amino acids. This CDR3 is CASSVRPSGTGRVGELFF. CDR3 in DNA: TGTGCCAGCAGCGTACGGCCGTCGGGGACAGGGCGAGTCGGGGAGCTGTTTTTT.

This chain uses TRBV30 with TRBJ2-5; D unresolved. The last part of the DNA fits TRBJ2-7 better; the J call may be wrong. CDR3 size: 12 residues. The germline V gene has CDR1 GTSNPN and CDR2 SVGIG (reference sequence). In DNA form, the CDR3 reads TGTGCCTGGAGTAGGAGCTCCTACGAGCAGTACTTC. This translates into CAWSRSSYEQYF.

This chain links TRBV5-1 with TRBJ2-1; the D gene is possibly TRBD1 (6 bases). The CDR3 contains 15 residues. Germline lookup yields CDR1 SGHRS and CDR2 YFSETQ. The germline V and J ends were trimmed by 1 base and 5 bases, with 13 bases remaining between them. The CDR3 coding sequence is TGCGCCAGCAGCTTGTCGGGACAAATCAACAATGAGCAGTTCTTC. Translation gives CASSLSGQINNEQFF.

The genes are TRBV19 and TRBJ2-7, with a weak D call TRBD1 (5 bases). Germline CDR1 LNHDA, CDR2 SQIVND (reference sequence). The CDR3 spans 15 residues. Trimming shortened V by 3 bases and J by 0 bases, and 12 bases separated the two germline ends. CDR3 protein: CASSIGRVGSYEQYF. CDR3 bases: TGTGCCAGTAGTATCGGCAGGGTCGGCTCCTACGAGCAGTACTTC.

The rearrangement joins TRBV28 to TRBJ1-5; D ambiguous. The V gene lost 3 bases and the J gene lost 6 bases, with 12 bases spanning the gap. The germline CDR1 and CDR2 sequences are MDHEN and SYDVKM. The CDR3 runs to 14 residues. CDR3 in amino acids: CASSLEQPRQPQHF. CDR3 coding DNA: TGTGCCAGCAGTTTGGAGCAACCGCGTCAGCCCCAGCATTTT.

The chain joins TRBV5-4 to TRBJ1-1; D remains unclear. The CDR3 extends over 11 amino acids. Germline V gene sequence: CDR1 SGHNT, CDR2 YYREEE (reference sequence). The ends were cut back, 1 base at V and 7 bases at J, with 5 bases in the middle. This CDR3 reads CASSLLDEAFF. The CDR3 DNA reads as TGTGCCAGCAGCTTGCTAGATGAAGCTTTCTTT.

The chain uses TRBV9 and TRBJ2-3; D remains ambiguous. This CDR3 is 12 amino acids long. Germline CDR1 SGDLS, CDR2 YYNGEE. With 4 bases removed from V and 6 bases from J, the gap between germline ends came to 9 bases. The CDR3 sequence: CASSPSVDTQYF. For the CDR3, the DNA is TGTGCCAGCAGCCCCTCCGTGGATACGCAGTATTTT.

A note on this clone: The sample carries other DNA sequences with the same CDR3. The chain couples TRBV9 to TRBJ1-4; tentatively, D is TRBD1 (5 bases). V was trimmed by 4 bases and J by 11 bases, leaving 18 bases between them. The germline CDR1 and CDR2 sequences are SGDLS and YYNGEE. CDR3 length: 14 amino acids. CDR3 bases: TGTGCCAGCAGCCACCGACAGACGGGGGGGAAACTGTTTTTT. Translated: CASSHRQTGGKLFF.

A few counts support this clone. The chain is built from TRBV19 and TRBJ2-7, with 7 nucleotides matching TRBD2. The CDR3 has 15 amino acids. V was pared by 5 bases and J by 1 base, with 8 bases of the junction left unmatched. CDR1 LNHDA and CDR2 SQIVND come from the germline V gene (reference sequence). CDR3 in amino acids: CASSQEGGLSYEQYF. The CDR3 coding sequence is TGTGCCAGTAGTCAAGAGGGAGGGTTGTCCTACGAGCAGTACTTC.

The CDR3 DNA follows: TGTGCCAGCATGTACGTCCAGGGTCCTAGCACCGGGGAGCTGTTTTTT. This sequence encodes CASMYVQGPSTGELFF. This rearrangement joins TRBV7-8 to TRBJ2-2; TRBD1 is a possible D gene (5 bases). This CDR3 comprises 16 residues. V was trimmed by 7 bases and J by 4 bases, leaving 19 bases between them. CDR1 and CDR2 from the germline V gene are SGHVS and FQNEAQ.

V and J are TRBV29-1 and TRBJ2-2; TRBD1 might be the D (5 bases). V was pared by 4 bases and J by 3 bases, with 12 bases between. Looked up from germline, CDR1 is SQVTM and CDR2 is ANQGSEA. The CDR3 contains 14 residues. As DNA, the CDR3 is TGCAGCGTTGTAGAAGGGGCTTACACCGGGGAGCTGTTTTTT. Translation gives CSVVEGAYTGELFF.

This chain uses TRBV10-1 with TRBJ2-1; 9 bases fit TRBD1. The CDR3 contains 14 residues. The V and J ends lost 4 bases and 7 bases, in that order; junction bases with no gene match: 5. Germline CDR1 reads WNHNN; CDR2 reads SYGVQD (reference sequence). CDR3 loop: CASSGQGGWNEQFF. The CDR3 bases are TGCGCCAGCAGTGGACAGGGGGGTTGGAATGAGCAGTTCTTC.

The chain is built from TRBV30 and TRBJ2-7, with TRBD1 matching over 9 bases. Per the germline V gene, CDR1 is GTSNPN and CDR2 is SVGIG (reference sequence). There are 14 residues in the CDR3. The CDR3 here is CAYSTGTGLDEQYF. DNA of the CDR3: TGTGCTTACTCAACCGGGACAGGGTTGGACGAGCAGTACTTC. The entire variable domain, with the rest obtained from reference TRBV30 and TRBJ2-7, is as follows: SQTIHQWPATLVQPVGSPLSLECTVEGTSNPNLYWYRQAAGRGLQLLFYSVGIGQISSEVPQNLSASRPQDRQFILSSKKLLLSDSGFYLCAYSTGTGLDEQYFGPGTRLTVT.

This sequence joins TRBV18 and TRBJ2-1; TRBD2 is a possible D gene (5 bases). The CDR3 has 15 residues. The germline V and J ends were trimmed by 3 bases and 3 bases, with 12 bases remaining between them. Germline CDR1 reads KGHSH; CDR2 reads LQKENI. In nucleotides, the CDR3 is TGTGCCAGCTCACCTCTCGAGCGGAGCTACAATGAGCAGTTCTTC. The encoded protein is CASSPLERSYNEQFF.

The chain combines TRBV5-1 with TRBJ1-4; 8 nucleotides align to TRBD1. This CDR3 spans 15 amino acids. Germline CDR1 reads SGHRS; CDR2 reads YFSETQ. Losses at the gene ends were 0 bases for V and 7 bases for J; bases not matched to a gene: 5. This CDR3 is CASSLADREGEKLFF. The DNA for the CDR3 is TGCGCCAGCAGCTTGGCGGACAGGGAAGGTGAAAAACTGTTTTTT.

The chain employs TRBV7-8 and TRBJ2-1; TRBD1 aligns across 7 bases. The CDR3 length is 17 residues. Looked up from germline, CDR1 is SGHVS and CDR2 is FQNEAQ. The V gene end was trimmed by 1 base and the J gene end by 7 bases; junction bases not matched to a gene: 13. CDR3 region: CASSLDRQGGRWNEQFF. Here the CDR3 DNA reads TGTGCCAGCAGCTTAGACCGACAGGGTGGTCGATGGAATGAGCAGTTCTTC.

This clone was seen a few times. This chain links TRBV6-6 with TRBJ2-2; no reliable D call. The germline CDR1 and CDR2 sequences are MNHNY and SVGAGI (reference sequence). The CDR3 runs to 13 residues. Trimming cost V 6 bases and J 2 bases, with 7 bases left between them. The CDR3 loop reads CASSATNTGELFF. The CDR3 nucleotides are TGTGCCAGCAGCGCTACTAACACCGGGGAGCTGTTTTTT.

The chain uses TRBV11-2 and TRBJ2-1; 10 bases agree with TRBD2. The J segment lost 0 bases and the V segment lost 1 base, leaving 9 bases of the junction unmatched. Germline V gene lookup returns CDR1 SGHAT and CDR2 FQNNGV. The length of the CDR3 is 19 residues. The CDR3 region is CASSLVAAGGFNSYNEQFF. The CDR3, as DNA: TGTGCCAGCAGCTTAGTGGCAGCGGGAGGGTTTAACTCCTACAATGAGCAGTTCTTC. The complete variable domain, with remaining parts taken from reference TRBV11-2 and TRBJ2-1, reads EAGVAQSPRYKIIEKRQSVAFWCNPISGHATLYWYQQILGQGPKLLIQFQNNGVVDDSQLPKDRFSAERLKGVDSTLKIQPAKLEDSAVYLCASSLVAAGGFNSYNEQFFGPGTRLTVL.

The chain is built from TRBV7-8 and TRBJ2-7; weak D call: TRBD2 (6 bases). The CDR3 runs 12 residues. Germline CDR1 is SGHVS and CDR2 is FQNEAQ. The V end was cut by 1 base, the J end by 6 bases, with 7 bases between. The DNA for the CDR3 is TGTGCCAGCAGCTTAGGGGAGGCCGAGCAGTACTTC. Its protein is CASSLGEAEQYF.